These 24 T cell receptor beta chains were all obtained from the same sample, sequenced in a study of neurological immune-mediated disorders. MiXCR was run by TCRdb on the 5' RACE reads, yielding one entry per CDR3 protein. This sample has 35,000 to 50,000 distinct CDR3 sequences, with about 2.3% found just once. Input material: PBMCs. Receptors originate from a man aged 50-59 years with multiple sclerosis.

Ten or more counts support this clonotype. The gene calls are TRBV7-2 and TRBJ2-4, with a tentative D call TRBD2 (5 bases). The V and J ends lost 4 bases and 3 bases respectively, with 10 bases between them. The CDR3 is 14 residues long. CDR1 and CDR2 (germline): SGHTA, FQGNSA. The CDR3: CASSSSGYKNIQYF. DNA of the CDR3: TGTGCCAGCAGCTCTTCGGGGTACAAAAACATTCAGTACTTC.

The table lists this clonotype with many counts. The V gene is TRBV7-9, the J gene TRBJ2-7, with unresolved D. V was cut by 1 base and J by 5 bases, with 9 bases left in between. The CDR3 loop spans 13 amino acids. Germline-derived CDR1 and CDR2 are SEHNR and FQNEAQ (reference sequence). The CDR3 is CASSLVPGDEQYF. The CDR3 coding sequence is TGTGCCAGCAGCTTAGTACCTGGGGACGAGCAGTACTTC.

This clonotype showed up many times. The chain employs TRBV29-1 and TRBJ2-1; 8 bases match TRBD1. V gave up 7 bases and J gave up 10 bases; unmatched junction bases: 3. This CDR3 has 10 residues. The germline V gene has CDR1 SQVTM and CDR2 ANQGSEA. CDR3 sequence reads: CSGGDREQFF. DNA for the CDR3: TGCAGCGGCGGGGACAGGGAGCAGTTCTTC.

This clonotype occurred many times. The rearrangement uses TRBV7-8 and TRBJ2-7; no clear D gene. The germline CDR1 and CDR2 sequences are SGHVS and FQNEAQ. This CDR3 is 13 amino acids long. Trimming cost V 0 bases and J 7 bases, with 10 bases left between them. The CDR3 DNA reads TGTGCCAGCAGCTTAGCGCTTTTATCGGAGCAGTACTTC. Its translation: CASSLALLSEQYF. Filled out from reference TRBV7-8 and TRBJ2-7, the complete variable domain reads GAGVSQSPRYKVAKRGQDVALRCDPISGHVSLFWYQQALGQGPEFLTYFQNEAQLDKSGLPSDRFFAERPEGSVSTLKIQRTQQEDSAVYLCASSLALLSEQYFGPGTRLTVT.

This clonotype was seen repeatedly, ten times or more. This chain joins TRBV7-2 and TRBJ2-3, with 15 bases that match TRBD2. Per the germline V gene, CDR1 is SGHTA and CDR2 is FQGNSA. The length of the CDR3 is 17 residues. V lost 5 bases to trimming and J lost 4 bases; unmatched junction nucleotides: 7. The CDR3 bases are TGTGCCAGCAGCCGATCCAGGACTAGCGGGGGGGCAGATACGCAGTATTTT. Residues: CASSRSRTSGGADTQYF.

At least ten counts were recorded for this clonotype. The CDR3 loop reads CASSLRQGRFDTEAFF. The CDR3 DNA sequence: TGTGCCAGCAGTTTAAGGCAGGGGAGGTTTGACACTGAAGCTTTCTTT. J is TRBJ1-1 and V is TRBV12-3 or TRBV12-4; weak D call: TRBD1 (6 bases). This CDR3 comprises 16 residues. V lost 2 bases, J lost 3 bases, and 16 bases lay in between.

In this sample, this clonotype turned up many times. CDR3 sequence reads: CASSLGLKNTEAFF. Here the CDR3 DNA reads TGTGCCAGCTCACTGGGACTTAAGAACACTGAAGCTTTCTTT. The chain has TRBV18 and TRBJ1-1; a weak D match, TRBD1 (5 bases). The germline CDR1 and CDR2 sequences are KGHSH and LQKENI. V was cut by 4 bases and J by 1 base, with 10 bases left in between. CDR3 length equals 14 residues.

There are many counts of this clonotype. The chain links TRBV5-1 to TRBJ1-1, with D possibly being TRBD1 (6 bases). With 5 bases removed from V and 2 bases from J, the gap between germline ends came to 13 bases. Germline lookup yields CDR1 SGHRS and CDR2 YFSETQ. This CDR3 contains 14 residues. CDR3 protein: CASSFRDTNTEAFF. The CDR3 region has the DNA TGCGCCAGCAGTTTCCGGGACACAAACACTGAAGCTTTCTTT.

This clonotype was counted many times. The chain links TRBV3-1 to TRBJ1-1; possible D gene TRBD1, 5 bases. Trimming took 1 base from V and 6 from J, leaving 15 bases between them. The CDR3 is 15 amino acids. CDR1 is LGHDT, CDR2 YNNKEL, per germline (reference sequence). DNA of the CDR3: TGTGCCAGCAGCCAAGGCCTGGGGGTCTCCGCTGAAGCTTTCTTT. Translation gives CASSQGLGVSAEAFF.

This clonotype appeared many times. This chain uses TRBV12-3 or TRBV12-4 with TRBJ1-1, with D possibly TRBD1 on 5 matching bases. The CDR3 contains 14 residues. Trimming stripped 1 base from V and 10 bases from J, with 16 bases between. DNA of the CDR3: TGTGCCAGCAGTTTAGGGCACCTCCAGGGAGGAGCTTTCTTT. Residues: CASSLGHLQGGAFF.

This clonotype is termed medium-sized. The chain links TRBV9 to TRBJ2-1; TRBD1 or TRBD2 may be the D gene (6 bases each). The length of the CDR3 is 15 residues. Germline V CDR1 and CDR2: SGDLS, YYNGEE. V was cut by 0 bases and J by 2 bases, with 9 bases left in between. The CDR3 DNA sequence: TGTGCCAGCAGCGTAGGAGGGGGGCCCTACAATGAGCAGTTCTTC. The encoded protein is CASSVGGGPYNEQFF.

The chain carries TRBV7-9 and TRBJ2-5; the D is unclear. The germline CDR1 and CDR2 sequences are SEHNR and FQNEAQ (reference sequence). The CDR3 extends over 13 amino acids. Deletions cut 5 bases from V and 5 bases from J, with 12 bases between. The CDR3 DNA reads as TGTGCCAGCAGCCCCCGCCCTCGGGAGACCCAGTACTTC. Residues: CASSPRPRETQYF.

Only a few counts were recorded for this clonotype. The germline gene is not matched at one end of the junction; a read error may be the cause. J is TRBJ1-5 and V is TRBV7-2; no clear D gene. Per germline, CDR1 SGHTA and CDR2 FQGNSA. CDR3 length: 14 residues. As DNA, the CDR3 is TGTGCCAGCAGCTCCGAGAGGGAGTTCCAGCCCCAGAATTTT. It is translated as CASSSEREFQPQNF.

This clonotype was detected many times. The chain couples TRBV7-9 to TRBJ2-5; 9 positions match TRBD1. CDR1 and CDR2 from the germline V gene are SEHNR and FQNEAQ (reference sequence). This CDR3 comprises 16 residues. Trimming cost V 2 bases and J 9 bases; bases outside gene matches: 13. CDR3 nucleotide sequence: TGTGCCAGCAGCTTAAAGACAGGGGGGTGGCCAGGGGCCCAGTACTTC. Protein sequence: CASSLKTGGWPGAQYF.

The table lists this clonotype with many counts. The V gene is TRBV5-1, the J gene TRBJ2-2; D possibly matches TRBD1 or TRBD2 (5 bases each). The CDR3 has 15 amino acids. Germline CDR1 reads SGHRS; CDR2 reads YFSETQ. V gave up 5 bases and J gave up 2 bases, with 13 bases separating them. The CDR3 DNA follows: TGCGCCAGCAGTTTAATAGGGGACAACACCGGGGAGCTGTTTTTT. Translation gives CASSLIGDNTGELFF.

This clonotype was observed at least ten times. Germline is not matched at one junction end, which may reflect a read error. The chain employs TRBV28 and TRBJ1-5; tentatively, D is TRBD1 (5 bases). The CDR3 is 16 residues long. The germline CDR1 and CDR2 sequences are MDHEN and SYDVKM. The CDR3 DNA sequence: TGTGCCAGCAGTTTAGAGCCGGGACTTAGCAATCAGCCCCAGAATTTT. This sequence encodes CASSLEPGLSNQPQNF.

This clonotype showed up many times. The chain couples TRBV20-1 to TRBJ2-1, with 14 bases that match TRBD2. V was clipped by 1 base and J by 3 bases; unmatched bases: 2. The CDR3 loop spans 16 amino acids. Germline V lookup: CDR1 DFQATT, CDR2 SNEGSKA (reference sequence). Here the CDR3 DNA reads TGCAGTGCTAGAGGACTAGCGGGGGGGATCTACAATGAGCAGTTCTTC. This encodes CSARGLAGGIYNEQFF.

The rearrangement joins TRBV5-6 to TRBJ2-5, with D tentatively TRBD1 or TRBD2 (5 bases each). Germline CDR1 is SGHDT and CDR2 is YYEEEE. This CDR3 has 13 residues. Trimming stripped 4 bases from V and 7 bases from J, with 14 bases between. This CDR3 reads CASSPGKGLTQYF. Written as DNA, the CDR3 is TGTGCCAGCAGCCCGGGAAAGGGGCTGACCCAGTACTTC.

The sample holds many counts of this clonotype. The chain employs TRBV7-7 and TRBJ2-7; TRBD1 aligns across 12 bases. The ends lost 5 bases at V and 4 bases at J; junction bases unmatched: 6. The CDR3 covers 15 residues. Germline assignment: CDR1 SSHAT and CDR2 FNYEAQ (reference sequence). CDR3 coding DNA: TGTGCCAGCAGCCTGGGACAGGGGGCTGGTTACGAGCAGTACTTC. Residues: CASSLGQGAGYEQYF. Drawing the rest from reference TRBV7-7 and TRBJ2-7, the complete variable domain is GAGVSQSPRYKVTKRGQDVTLRCDPISSHATLYWYQQALGQGPEFLTYFNYEAQPDKSGLPSDRFSAERPEGSISTLTIQRTEQRDSAMYRCASSLGQGAGYEQYFGPGTRLTVT.

This clonotype was observed at least ten times. The chain couples TRBV11-3 to TRBJ1-1, with D unclear. This CDR3 has 12 residues. V gave up 2 bases and J gave up 2 bases, with 3 bases separating them. Germline values: CDR1 SGHNT, CDR2 YENEEA. The CDR3 sequence: CASSLINTEAFF. CDR3 in DNA: TGTGCCAGCAGCTTAATTAACACTGAAGCTTTCTTT.

This clonotype was seen many times. The V gene is TRBV20-1, the J gene TRBJ2-7, with D hard to call. The CDR3 contains 15 residues. CDR1 and CDR2 from the germline V gene are DFQATT and SNEGSKA (reference sequence). Between the trimmed V and J ends, which lost 0 bases and 0 bases, there was a span of 12 bases. The CDR3 coding sequence is TGCAGTGCTAGAGATCGGCAGAGCCCCTCCTACGAGCAGTACTTC. Translated, it gives CSARDRQSPSYEQYF.

This clonotype was counted many times. The CDR3 sequence is CASSFSGARYGYTF. CDR3 bases: TGTGCCAGCAGTTTCTCCGGCGCGAGATATGGCTACACCTTC. The chain recombines TRBV27 with TRBJ1-2, with D unresolved. This CDR3 is 14 amino acids long. V lost 3 bases and J 5 bases, leaving 13 bases between the germline ends. Germline lookup yields CDR1 MNHEY and CDR2 SMNVEV (reference sequence).

This clonotype has a count of ten or more. The chain links TRBV4-3 to TRBJ2-7; D gene uncertain. Looked up from germline, CDR1 is LGHNA and CDR2 is YSLEER. The CDR3 consists of 15 residues. Trimming removed 0 bases from V and 2 bases from J, with 11 bases in between. CDR3 sequence reads: CASSQDPDGTYEQYF. CDR3 in DNA: TGCGCCAGCAGCCAAGATCCGGACGGAACCTACGAGCAGTACTTC.

Ten or more counts support this clonotype. This rearrangement joins TRBV7-2 to TRBJ1-1; D not certain. This CDR3 is 15 amino acids long. Trimming left V 5 bases short and J 0 bases short, with 13 bases between. Germline lookup yields CDR1 SGHTA and CDR2 FQGNSA. CDR3 sequence (DNA): TGTGCCAGCAGCGTAAACAGCGGAATGAACACTGAAGCTTTCTTT. This sequence encodes CASSVNSGMNTEAFF. The full variable domain, with the rest looked up from reference TRBV7-2 and TRBJ1-1, is GAGVSQSPSNKVTEKGKDVELRCDPISGHTALYWYRQSLGQGLEFLIYFQGNSAPDKSGLPSDRFSAERTGGSVSTLTIQRTQQEDSAVYLCASSVNSGMNTEAFFGQGTRLTVV.